The T cell receptor (beta chain) described here comes from a study of cytomegalovirus exposure and HLA in healthy donors. Per germline, CDR1 SGHAT and CDR2 FQDESV (reference sequence). V lost 1 base to trimming and J lost 3 bases, with 10 bases between them. The CDR3 consists of 15 residues. Whole-study findings and limits: The number of N-insertions in an Asian-associated ancestry cluster was reportedly below the 666-donor mean in a later analysis. Most CMV-associated TCR beta chains were later found to appear HLA-restricted. Highest at DRB1 and lowest at HLA-C, TCR association rates differed among HLA loci in a later analysis. Further analysis was carried out later, and it showed several of the most significant clusters appearing linked to common viral pathogens.

The PCR was carried out with 60 Vbeta primers and 13 Jbeta primers. Produced via immunoSEQ multiplex PCR; TCRdb's table is partial and in-frame only. This sample carries some 110,000 clones, more than 65% of them seen once, and the ten largest clones take more than 8%. To note about this clone: Its target is not known.

The V call is TRBV11-1, the J call TRBJ2-1; D might be TRBD1 (8 bases). The source of this sequence is a man aged 35 to 55 in good health and CMV-seropositive. Material: PBMCs. The CDR3, as DNA: TGTGCCAGCAGCTTAGACAGGGGGGGCTACAATGAGCAGTTCTTC. Protein: CASSLDRGGYNEQFF.